Listed below are T cell receptor beta chains from one sample, sequenced in a study of shared clonotypes between healthy human individuals. Clones were read by immunoSEQ multiplex PCR, and TCRdb kept only the in-frame ones, dropping some. Of about 560,000 clones detected, just over 75% appear once; the ten largest clones hold around 12%. The sample consisted of PBMCs. These receptors all stem from a woman between 35 and 50 years old in good health. Some clones in this sample may be carry-over from other donors' samples. Each CDR3 is given with its conserved first and last residue. A D gene is named only where the DNA matches it firmly. Clone size appears in some rows only: once, few, many, or a class for an expanded clone.

TRBD2,NA,TRBV10-2,TRBJ2-1,CASRERESYNEQFF,TGCGCCAGCAGAGAGCGGGAGTCCTACAATGAGCAGTTCTTC
NA,NA,TRBV19,TRBJ2-2,CASSMSGWLDGNGELFF,TGTGCCAGTAGTATGAGCGGGTGGTTAGACGGTAACGGGGAGCTGTTTTTT
NA,NA,TRBV29-1,TRBJ2-7,CSVGRTTTEQYF,TGCAGCGTGGGTAGGACTACGACAGAGCAGTACTTC
TRBD2,once,TRBV7-9,TRBJ2-7,CASSLSSGFSYEQYF,TGTGCCAGCAGCTTATCTAGCGGGTTCTCCTACGAGCAGTACTTC
TRBD2,many,TRBV25-1,TRBJ2-1,CASSRGLVIADEQFF,TGTGCCAGCAGTAGGGGACTAGTGATCGCCGATGAGCAGTTCTTC
NA,few,TRBV7-9,TRBJ2-2,CASSLYTDTGELFF,TGTGCCAGCAGCTTATACACTGACACCGGGGAGCTGTTTTTT
NA,NA,TRBV28,TRBJ1-1,CASSFRSQPEAFF,TGTGCCAGCAGTTTTCGATCCCAGCCTGAAGCTTTCTTT
NA,NA,TRBV6-6,TRBJ2-3,CASSYQERATDTQYF,TGTGCCAGCAGTTACCAAGAGCGGGCCACAGATACGCAGTATTTT
TRBD2,NA,TRBV28,TRBJ2-7,CASRSGGGPPYEQYF,TGTGCCAGCAGATCCGGCGGGGGACCCCCCTACGAGCAGTACTTC
TRBD1,NA,TRBV5-4,TRBJ2-7,CASSLEGQGYEQYF,TGTGCCAGCAGCTTGGAGGGACAGGGATACGAGCAGTACTTC
NA,NA,TRBV28,TRBJ2-7,CASSFRRGEQYF,TGTGCCAGCAGTTTCCGGAGGGGGGAGCAGTACTTC
TRBD2,NA,TRBV15,TRBJ2-2,CATSKTSGYTGELFF,TGTGCCACCAGCAAGACTAGCGGCTACACCGGGGAGCTGTTTTTT
NA,once,TRBV18,TRBJ2-7,CASSPPASLPYEQYF,TGTGCCAGCTCACCACCAGCTTCTCTACCCTACGAGCAGTACTTC
NA,NA,TRBV11-2,TRBJ2-3,CASTPIRSTDTQYF,TGTGCCAGCACCCCGATTAGGTCCACAGATACGCAGTATTTT
TRBD1,NA,TRBV5-8,TRBJ2-7,CASSLPGQHSYEQYF,TGTGCCAGCAGCTTGCCGGGACAGCATTCCTACGAGCAGTACTTC
NA,NA,TRBV19,TRBJ2-1,CASSKGVNNEQFF,TGTGCCAGTAGTAAGGGAGTCAACAATGAGCAGTTCTTC
NA,NA,TRBV28,TRBJ2-7,CASTTLAGYYEQYF,TGTGCCAGCACGACGCTCGCAGGGTACTACGAGCAGTACTTC
NA,many,TRBV28,TRBJ1-1,CASSLQGGTEAFF,TGTGCCAGCAGTTTACAGGGAGGCACTGAAGCTTTCTTT
TRBD2,NA,TRBV5-6,TRBJ2-1,CASKGTSELFNEQFF,TGTGCCAGCAAGGGGACTAGCGAGTTGTTTAATGAGCAGTTCTTC
NA,many,TRBV6-6,TRBJ2-6,CASSWADSGANVLTF,TGTGCCAGCAGCTGGGCCGACTCTGGGGCCAACGTCCTGACTTTC
NA,NA,TRBV28,TRBJ1-5,CASSLDRSSNQPQHF,TGTGCCAGCAGTTTAGACAGATCTAGCAATCAGCCCCAGCATTTT
TRBD1,NA,TRBV10-1,TRBJ2-7,CAISGGQGYEQYF,TGCGCCATCTCAGGGGGACAGGGCTACGAGCAGTACTTC
TRBD1,NA,TRBV15,TRBJ1-1,CATSETGAGTEAFF,TGTGCCACCAGCGAGACAGGGGCCGGCACTGAAGCTTTCTTT
NA,NA,TRBV11-2,TRBJ2-7,CASSLTAPRDPPYEQYF,TGTGCCAGCAGCTTAACGGCCCCCCGGGACCCACCTTACGAGCAGTACTTC
TRBD1,NA,TRBV5-6,TRBJ2-1,CASSSRDRGRNEQFF,TGTGCCAGCAGCTCCAGGGACAGGGGAAGAAATGAGCAGTTCTTC
NA,NA,TRBV20-1,TRBJ2-7,CSARSGLEQYF,TGCAGTGCTAGGTCGGGGCTCGAGCAGTACTTC
NA,NA,TRBV30,TRBJ1-5,CAWRGGGSQPQHF,TGTGCCTGGAGGGGTGGTGGGTCCCAGCCCCAGCATTTT
TRBD2,NA,TRBV25-1,TRBJ2-3,CASRSSGTSTDTQYF,TGTGCCAGCAGATCTAGCGGAACTAGCACAGATACGCAGTATTTT
TRBD1,NA,TRBV6-5,TRBJ1-5,CASRPGQGVFQPQHF,TGTGCCAGCAGACCAGGACAGGGGGTTTTTCAGCCCCAGCATTTT
TRBD2,NA,TRBV2,TRBJ2-2,CASGPSGRAHVTGELFF,TGTGCCAGCGGTCCCTCGGGGAGGGCCCATGTCACCGGGGAGCTGTTTTTT
TRBD1,NA,TRBV6-1,TRBJ1-5,CASSAVGTGGNQPQHF,TGTGCCAGCAGTGCCGTCGGGACAGGGGGCAATCAGCCCCAGCATTTT
NA,NA,TRBV7-3,TRBJ2-2,CASSLGPTGELFF,TGTGCCAGCAGCCTAGGACCCACCGGGGAGCTGTTTTTT